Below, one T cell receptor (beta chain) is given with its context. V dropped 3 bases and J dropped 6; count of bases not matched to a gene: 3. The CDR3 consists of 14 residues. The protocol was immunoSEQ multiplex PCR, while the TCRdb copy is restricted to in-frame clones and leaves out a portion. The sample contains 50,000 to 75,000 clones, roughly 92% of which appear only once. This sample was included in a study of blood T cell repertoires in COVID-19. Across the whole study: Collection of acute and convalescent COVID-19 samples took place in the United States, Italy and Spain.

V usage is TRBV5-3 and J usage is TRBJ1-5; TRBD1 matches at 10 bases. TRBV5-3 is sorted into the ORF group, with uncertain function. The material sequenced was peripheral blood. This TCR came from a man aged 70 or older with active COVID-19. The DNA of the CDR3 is TGTGCCAGAAGCTGGGGACAGGGGCTTCAGCCCCAGCATTTT. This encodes CARSWGQGLQPQHF.